Below are 9 T cell receptor beta chains sequenced from a single sample in a study of OX40 agonist ivuxolimab in advanced cancers. The library was built by means of the immunoSEQ multiplex PCR assay. Not all clones reach the TCRdb copy of this immuneACCESS table, which keeps in-frame sequences only. Checked studies attribute under half of the gap to unresolved V genes and leave the rest unexplained. This sample holds 27,000 or so clones; roughly 85% were observed only once. The ten top clones hold around 40% of the sample. This specimen was CD4+ or CD8+ T cells sorted from blood, taken in a trial of the OX40 agonist ivuxolimab. The receptors were sampled from an adult with an advanced solid tumor such as melanoma, head and neck, liver or kidney cancer.

This clone was seen only once. The genes are TRBV7-2 and TRBJ1-2; D is perhaps TRBD1 (6 bases). The V end was cut by 2 bases, the J end by 2 bases, with 15 bases between. The CDR3 loop spans 16 amino acids. Germline assignment: CDR1 SGHTA and CDR2 FQGNSA. As DNA, the CDR3 is TGTGCCAGCAGCTTATCTGGGGACATTCCCAACTATGGCTACACCTTC. It specifies CASSLSGDIPNYGYTF.

The chain recombines TRBV7-9 with TRBJ2-1; TRBD2 agrees at 14 bases. This CDR3 has 13 residues. After removal of 10 bases from V and 6 bases from J, the junction contained 2 bases not matched to a gene. Germline V lookup: CDR1 SEHNR, CDR2 FQNEAQ (reference sequence). This CDR3 reads CAMGTSGSNEQFF. CDR3 coding DNA: TGTGCCATGGGGACTAGCGGGAGCAATGAGCAGTTCTTC.

This clone was found once. The chain couples TRBV7-6 to TRBJ2-7, with 8 positions matching TRBD1. This CDR3 has 14 residues. From germline, CDR1 is SGHVS and CDR2 FNYEAQ. Unmatched junction bases numbered 4, after V lost 3 bases and J lost 3 bases. The chain's CDR3 is CASSLGTGIYEQYF. CDR3 DNA: TGTGCCAGCAGCTTGGGGACAGGAATCTACGAGCAGTACTTC.

V and J are TRBV18 and TRBJ2-5; perhaps D is TRBD1 or TRBD2 (5 bases each). The germline gives CDR1 KGHSH, CDR2 LQKENI. The CDR3 sequence is 13 residues long. Trimming took 3 bases from V and 8 from J, leaving 13 bases between them. CDR3 protein: CASSPGTSITQYF. CDR3 coding DNA: TGTGCCAGCTCACCCGGGACCTCGATAACCCAGTACTTC.

The chain recombines TRBV29-1 with TRBJ2-5; 8 nucleotides align to TRBD1. Germline V gives CDR1 SQVTM, CDR2 ANQGSEA. Trimming took 4 bases from V and 3 from J; bases not matched to a gene: 4. The CDR3 is made up of 13 amino acids. CDR3 DNA: TGCAGCGTTGCATCACAGGGGGAAGAGACCCAGTACTTC. Amino acid sequence: CSVASQGEETQYF.

The chain joins TRBV19 to TRBJ2-7; 14 bases fit TRBD2. CDR1 and CDR2 (germline): LNHDA, SQIVND (reference sequence). The CDR3 consists of 15 residues. Unmatched junction bases numbered 2, after V lost 5 bases and J lost 2 bases. This chain's CDR3 is CASSPGLAGAYEQYF. In DNA form, the CDR3 reads TGTGCCAGTAGTCCGGGACTAGCGGGGGCCTACGAGCAGTACTTC.

The chain joins TRBV2 to TRBJ2-7; D gene unclear. Per the germline V gene, CDR1 is SNHLY and CDR2 is FYNNEI. This CDR3 contains 13 residues. Trimming took off 6 bases at V and 4 bases at J, with 13 bases between the two ends. CDR3 in amino acids: CASRGSERYEQYF. The CDR3 bases are TGTGCCAGCAGGGGGTCCGAAAGATACGAGCAGTACTTC.

For this clone: The same CDR3 arises from other DNA sequences in this sample as well. V is TRBV6-5 and J is TRBJ2-7, with a tentative D call TRBD2 (6 bases). The CDR3 is 13 amino acids. Trimming left V 6 bases short and J 3 bases short, with 12 bases between. CDR1 is MNHEY and CDR2 is SVGAGI in the germline V gene. CDR3 nucleotides: TGTGCCAGCAGCTACGGGGGTAGCTACGAGCAGTACTTC. This gives the protein CASSYGGSYEQYF.

The genes are TRBV5-6 and TRBJ1-5; no clear D gene. Germline values: CDR1 SGHDT, CDR2 YYEEEE. Trimming cost V 0 bases and J 0 bases, with 10 bases left between them. The CDR3 spans 16 residues. The CDR3 region is CASSLGGQYSNQPQHF. DNA of the CDR3: TGTGCCAGCAGCTTGGGTGGGCAGTATAGCAATCAGCCCCAGCATTTT.